This TCR beta chain was identified during a study of OX40 agonist ivuxolimab in advanced cancers. As for the study in general: Six ivuxolimab dose levels, 0.01 to 10 mg/kg, were given intravenously every 2 weeks.

As concerns this clone: Its cognate antigen is unknown.

The CDR3 runs to 14 residues. V lost 5 bases and J lost 0, with 9 bases in between. From germline, CDR1 is MNHNY and CDR2 SVGAGI (reference sequence). Only in-frame clones appear in the TCRdb table, and some are missing; sequencing was by immunoSEQ multiplex PCR. This sample has 12,000 to 15,000 clones, with about 86% found just once. General study points: In CD8+ T cells, expanded clones were on average more numerous than in CD4+.

The sample in question was CD4+ or CD8+ T cells sorted from blood, obtained in a trial of the OX40 agonist ivuxolimab. The clonotype originates from an adult with an advanced solid tumor such as melanoma, head and neck, liver or kidney cancer. The genes are TRBV6-6 and TRBJ2-3, with unresolved D. The chain's CDR3 is CASSPGISTDTQYF. DNA of the CDR3: TGTGCCAGCAGTCCTGGGATCAGCACAGATACGCAGTATTTT.